This T cell receptor (beta chain) emerged from a study of CD8 T cells in ankylosing spondylitis. V dropped 0 bases and J dropped 3; count of bases not matched to a gene: 4. The CDR3 spans 16 residues. Germline assignment: CDR1 LGHNA and CDR2 YSLEER. Notes on the study in general: Significant enrichment of disease-linked clones was reported in matched ankylosing spondylitis synovial fluid. In the blood and synovial fluid of reactive arthritis, some motif variants had been previously reported. For ankylosing spondylitis blood, a TCR beta motif of eight or nine highly homologous variants appeared characteristic.

Note on this clonotype: Its antigen is unknown.

In TCRdb, the 5' RACE reads were re-called with MiXCR into one record per CDR3 protein. This table holds about 160,000 distinct CDR3 sequences, 9.8% found once. The source is a female donor with ankylosing spondylitis or in good health (not recorded which). Sequencing input: blood, either unsorted or a sorted T cell fraction (not recorded which). This sequence joins TRBV4-3 and TRBJ2-3; 9 bases align to TRBD1. This CDR3 reads CASSQDRTGETDTQYF. CDR3 sequence (DNA): TGCGCCAGCAGCCAAGATAGGACAGGGGAAACAGATACGCAGTATTTT.